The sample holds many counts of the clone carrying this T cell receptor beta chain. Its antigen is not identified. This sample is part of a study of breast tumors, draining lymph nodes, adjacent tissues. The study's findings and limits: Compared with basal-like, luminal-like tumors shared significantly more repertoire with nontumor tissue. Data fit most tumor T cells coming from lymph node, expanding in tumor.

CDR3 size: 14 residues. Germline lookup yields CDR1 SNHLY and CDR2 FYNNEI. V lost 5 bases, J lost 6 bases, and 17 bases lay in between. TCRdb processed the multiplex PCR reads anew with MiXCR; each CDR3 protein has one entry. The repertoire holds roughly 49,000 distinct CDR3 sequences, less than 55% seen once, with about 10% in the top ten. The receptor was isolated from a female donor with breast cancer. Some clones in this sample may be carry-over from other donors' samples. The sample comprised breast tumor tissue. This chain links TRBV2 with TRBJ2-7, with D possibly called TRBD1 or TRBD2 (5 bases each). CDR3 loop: CASSRQGRGAEQYF. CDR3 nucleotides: TGTGCCAGCAGTAGGCAGGGTCGAGGGGCCGAGCAGTACTTC.